This T cell receptor beta chain was obtained from a study of CD4 T cells in relation to SARS-CoV-2 and coronaviruses (dated by TCRdb to the early 2020s). Broadly, across the study: In the ViraFEST assay, PBMCs were cultured with antigen for roughly ten days, after which TCR beta CDR3s were sequenced to identify clonal expansions specific to the antigen. An HIV-1 Nef peptide pool or a culture without peptide was used as the negative reference condition. Shared crossreactive spike epitopes were mapped to their HLA restriction using patient-derived lymphoblastoid cell lines. Memory CD4+ T cell crossreactivity between SARS-CoV-2 and common cold coronavirus spike proteins was assessed at the TCR clonotype level in the study. The Adaptive Biotechnologies TCR-sequencing kit was used to sequence samples from three pre-COVID donors and the naive versus memory experiments, while other data came from Illumina-based sequencing. Expansion assays from other donors in the study were sequenced with a different, Illumina-based TCR-beta assay. Broad study findings and their caveats: Significantly weaker SARS-CoV-2-driven expansion was shown by crossreactive clones than by monoreactive clones, consistent with antigenic imprinting. About 65% of donors had memory CD4+ clonotypes that crossrecognized SARS-CoV-2 and at least one common cold coronavirus spike. Pre-pandemic and post-infection samples were not both contributed by any donor, so tracing of the source of pre-existing responses was limited. Because the crossreactivity analysis focused on spike protein, crossreactivity against other viral proteins was not assessed. The study was constrained by small numbers of patients and of tested TCRs.

A remark on this clone: Its antigen is not yet known. The sample holds no much larger clone one base away, and base qualities are not on file.

Per the germline V gene (reference sequence), SEHNR is the CDR1 and FQNEAQ is the CDR2. Including cysteine and phenylalanine, the CDR3 has 16 amino acids. This entry keeps only the CDR3 DNA: 48 bases, framed from base 1. Trimming leaves V shorter by 5 bases and J shorter by 10 bases, with the junction holding 14 bases beyond the gene matches. CD4+ T cells from unexposed donors were collected before the COVID-19 pandemic (2011-2018). After less than 13 days of culture, CD4+ T cells were isolated with the EasySep CD4+ T cell isolation kit. As far as cell numbers permitted, CD4+ T cells from unexposed donors were tested for reactivity against SARS-CoV-2 S and N as well as four spike pools from common cold coronaviruses. Each well received around 1.8 million PBMCs, cultured in IMDM supplemented with 5% human AB serum and 9.5 to 10 IU/ml IL-2. Half of the culture medium was replaced with fresh IL-2-containing medium on days 3 and 7. In general, every peptide culture condition was set up in three replicate wells. The leukapheresis product for the unexposed donors was obtained through commercial purchase. PBMCs were isolated from leukapheresis product or whole blood by Ficoll-Paque PLUS gradient centrifugation. PBMCs were either cryopreserved at -140 degrees C or used fresh in the expansion assay. The QIAamp Micro DNA Kit was used to extract genomic DNA from the CD4+ T cells.

The protocol used for the library was the immunoSEQ multiplex PCR assay. Turning to the authors' computational methods: During preprocessing, nonproductive sequences were removed, as were CDR3s that did not start with C, did not end with F or W, or were shorter than 7 amino acids. Antigen-specific clonotypes were called with the MANAFEST web app on the basis of expansion relative to the reference and to other culture wells. A clone was considered positive if significant expansion relative to the reference culture was observed in 2 of 3 replicate wells at an FDR below 0.05. For a clone to be considered positive, significant expansion relative to all other tandem wells and an odds ratio above 5 were also required. CDR3 homology was quantified as pairwise Levenshtein distance, calculated with the stringdist R package after three terminal residues were trimmed from each end. TCRdb took this table from immuneACCESS and kept in-frame rearrangements with V and J called. Such tables lack part of the clones; where checked against another copy, unresolved V genes explain under half of the gap, and the rest is unexplained. From that table come the V and J calls and clone size; the DNA was used to work out D and trimming. The sample has about 18,000 clones on record, approximately 78% of them singletons. The ten largest clones take up roughly a fifth of the sample.

This sequence uses TRBV7-9 and TRBJ2-1, with 10 bases aligning to TRBD2. The clonotype comes from a human donor in good health. Sample: CD4+ T cells from PBMCs, cultured in vitro. The DNA sequence is as follows: TGTGCCAGCAGCACAATTAGCGGGAGGTCCCTCAGGGAGCAGTTCTTC. Its protein is CASSTISGRSLREQFF. Outside the CDR3, residues come from the reference TRBV7-9 and TRBJ2-1 proteins, so the full variable domain is: DTGVSQNPRHKITKRGQNVTFRCDPISEHNRLYWYRQTLGQGPEFLTYFQNEAQLEKSRLLSDRFSAERPKGSFSTLEIQRTEQGDSAMYLCASSTISGRSLREQFFGPGTRLTVL.